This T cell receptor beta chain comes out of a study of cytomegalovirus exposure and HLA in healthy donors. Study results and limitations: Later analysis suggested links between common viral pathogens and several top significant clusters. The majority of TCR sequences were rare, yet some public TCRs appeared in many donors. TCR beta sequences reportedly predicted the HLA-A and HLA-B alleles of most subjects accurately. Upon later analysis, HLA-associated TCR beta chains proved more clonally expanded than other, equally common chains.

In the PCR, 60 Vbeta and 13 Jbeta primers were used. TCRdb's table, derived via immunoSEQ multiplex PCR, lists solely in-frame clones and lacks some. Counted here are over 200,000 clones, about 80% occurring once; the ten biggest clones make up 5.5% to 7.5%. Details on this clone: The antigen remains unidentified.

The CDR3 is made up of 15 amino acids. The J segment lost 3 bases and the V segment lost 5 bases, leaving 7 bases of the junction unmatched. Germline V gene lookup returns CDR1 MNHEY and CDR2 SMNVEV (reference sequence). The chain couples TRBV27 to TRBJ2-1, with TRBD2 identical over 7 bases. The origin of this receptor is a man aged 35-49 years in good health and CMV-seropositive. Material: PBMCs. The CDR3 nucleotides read TGTGCCAGCAGTCTCGGGACTACCTACTACAATGAGCAGTTCTTC. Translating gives CASSLGTTYYNEQFF.